Reported below is one TCR beta chain. There are many counts of this clonotype. Its recognized antigen is unknown. No per-base quality is available; no much larger clone lies one base away. The sample belongs to a study of Graves' ophthalmopathy and Graves' hyperthyroidism (dated by TCRdb to 2017 to 2018). Context from the whole study: A patient counted as having stable hyperthyroidism if there was no progression to ophthalmopathy within 18 months of follow-up. In total, 120 to 150 blood samples were TCR-sequenced: 40 to 45 ophthalmopathy, some 72 hyperthyroidism and some 17 hyperthyroidism-to-ophthalmopathy patients. T-cell repertoires of thyroid tissue and blood were compared in 5 or 6 hyperthyroidism patients. Following sample collection, hyperthyroidism patients were given methimazole at a starting dose of 30 mg daily, and ophthalmopathy patients were given high-dose intravenous methylprednisolone. The study used TCR beta repertoire signatures to distinguish Graves' ophthalmopathy from Graves' hyperthyroidism and to predict progression to ophthalmopathy. The independent validation cohort included under 20 hyperthyroidism patients plus 17 patients who later progressed from hyperthyroidism to ophthalmopathy. To explore V-J signatures that distinguish ophthalmopathy from hyperthyroidism, a discovery set of more than 90 patients was enrolled, made up of about 40 with ophthalmopathy and 57 with stable hyperthyroidism.

Here is what the overall study found, with its caveats: Most of the expanded thyroid clonotypes with a frequency above 0.001 were also detected in blood, and it was suggested that the thyroid immune response may be reflected by blood repertoires. In validation, the model predicted ophthalmopathy progression with about 71% sensitivity and about 73% specificity; some 13 predicted patients were CT-confirmed with GO in a median of about 6.1 months. No statistical method was used to predetermine the sample size, and group allocation was not hidden from the investigators. Ophthalmopathy was separated from stable hyperthyroidism by the 13-signature model with about 85% sensitivity and roughly 82% specificity in cross-validation and with 80%/75% in the test set.

Hyperthyroidism patients were newly diagnosed, were aged 18 to 65 years, and had a disease duration under 2 months. Patients with other autoimmune diseases, uncontrolled infections, pregnancy or lactation were excluded from the study. Diagnosis relied on clinical symptoms, serum thyroxine, TRAb, thyroid ultrasound and orbital computed tomography. Total RNA was extracted using Trizol reagent, and RNA quality was checked on an Agilent 2100 Bioanalyzer. Trimming at the junction amounts to 0 bases on V and 7 bases on J, and the germline ends lie 7 bases apart. The CDR1 and CDR2 encoded by the germline V gene are MGHRA and YSYEKL. Including the terminal cysteine and phenylalanine, the CDR3 comprises 13 residues. This entry keeps only the CDR3 DNA: 39 bases, framed from base 1. For repertoire sequencing, TCR beta CDR3 regions were amplified from RNA transcripts. The first round was an RT-PCR using HTBI primers with the Qiagen OneStep RT-PCR kit, and this first round was followed by a second-round multiplex PCR, then size selection and purification. Libraries were sequenced paired-end with 100 bp reads on an Illumina HiSeq2000. Per the authors' processing: SOAPnuke was used to process the reads, removing any read that contained adapters or uncalled bases, had a mean Phred below 15, or lacked an exact match to the constant primer or identifier. High-quality paired reads were merged with COPE v1.2.5. Each unique nucleotide sequence was defined as a clonotype, and clonotypes were aligned to IMGT TRB V, D and J references with MiTCR v1.1. Analysis was restricted to V-J combinations with a frequency above 0.0001, which covered roughly 99% of repertoires. For each V-J combination, a TCR clonal expansion and chaos score was defined as the ratio of F50 clonal expansion to chaos observed in the TCRdist matrix. Welch's t-statistics and random forest were used to narrow the features down to over ten V-J combinations, which were then fed into a naive Bayes classifier. The Morisita-Horn index was used to measure how similar the thyroid and blood repertoires were. The public reads were quality trimmed at Q25 with fastp and then assembled into clones with MiXCR by TCRdb, keeping productive beta chains. Each CDR3 protein gets just one entry, which takes the most common genes and DNA from the rows behind it. The V and J calls here are based on TCRdb, not the publication. The sample table lists roughly 600,000 distinct CDR3 sequences, just under 40% of them with a count of one. Of the sample, about 4.6% is held by the ten largest clones.

The receptor's source is an adult man with Graves' hyperthyroidism. The sequenced sample was peripheral blood or thyroid tissue (not recorded which). The chain is made from TRBV4-1 and TRBJ1-5; no D gene can be assigned with confidence. The nucleotide sequence reads TGCGCCAGCAGCCAAGATGGCACACAGCCCCAGCATTTT. It specifies CASSQDGTQPQHF.